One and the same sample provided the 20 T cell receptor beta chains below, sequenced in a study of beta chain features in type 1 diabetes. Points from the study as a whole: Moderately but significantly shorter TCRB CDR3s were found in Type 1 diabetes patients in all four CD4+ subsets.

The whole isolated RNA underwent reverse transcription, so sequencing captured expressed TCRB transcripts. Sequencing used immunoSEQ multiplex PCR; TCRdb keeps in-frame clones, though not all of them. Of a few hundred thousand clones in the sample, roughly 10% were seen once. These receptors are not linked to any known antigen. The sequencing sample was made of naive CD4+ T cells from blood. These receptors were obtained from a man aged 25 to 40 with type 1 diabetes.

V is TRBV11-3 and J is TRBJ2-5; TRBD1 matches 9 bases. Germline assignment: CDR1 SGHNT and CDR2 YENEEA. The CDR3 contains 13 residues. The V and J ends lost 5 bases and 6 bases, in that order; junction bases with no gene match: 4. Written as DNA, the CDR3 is TGTGCCAGCAGCCGCAACAGGGGGCAGACCCAGTACTTC. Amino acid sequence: CASSRNRGQTQYF.

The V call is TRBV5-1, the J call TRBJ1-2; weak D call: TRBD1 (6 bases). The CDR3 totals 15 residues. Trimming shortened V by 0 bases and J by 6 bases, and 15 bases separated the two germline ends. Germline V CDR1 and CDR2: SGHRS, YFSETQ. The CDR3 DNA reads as TGCGCCAGCAGCTTGGACAGGGCGGTGGGAAATGGCTACACCTTC. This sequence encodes CASSLDRAVGNGYTF.

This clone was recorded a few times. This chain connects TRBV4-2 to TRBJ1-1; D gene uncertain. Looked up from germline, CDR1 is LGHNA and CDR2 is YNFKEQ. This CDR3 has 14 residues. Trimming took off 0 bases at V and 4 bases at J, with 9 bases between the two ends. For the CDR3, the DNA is TGTGCCAGCAGCCAAGAAGGTGAGGGCACTGAAGCTTTCTTT. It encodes CASSQEGEGTEAFF.

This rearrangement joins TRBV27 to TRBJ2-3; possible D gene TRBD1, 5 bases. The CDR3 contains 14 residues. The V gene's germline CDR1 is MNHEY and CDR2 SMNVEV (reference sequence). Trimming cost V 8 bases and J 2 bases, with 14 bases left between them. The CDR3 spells CASGRWGLTDTQYF. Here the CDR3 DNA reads TGTGCCAGCGGCCGATGGGGCCTCACAGATACGCAGTATTTT.

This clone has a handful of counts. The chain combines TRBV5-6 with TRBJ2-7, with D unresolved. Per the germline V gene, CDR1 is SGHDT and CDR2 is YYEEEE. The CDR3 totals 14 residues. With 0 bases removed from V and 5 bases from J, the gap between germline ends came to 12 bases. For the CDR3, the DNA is TGTGCCAGCAGCTTGGTCAGGTCCCATGACGAGCAGTACTTC. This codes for CASSLVRSHDEQYF.

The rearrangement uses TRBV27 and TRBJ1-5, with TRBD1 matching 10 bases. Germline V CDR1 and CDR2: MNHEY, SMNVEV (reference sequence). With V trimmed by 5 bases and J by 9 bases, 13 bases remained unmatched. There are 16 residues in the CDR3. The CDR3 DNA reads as TGTGCCAGCAGTCCGTACCCCCCGGGACAGGGGTGGCCCCAGCATTTT. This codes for CASSPYPPGQGWPQHF.

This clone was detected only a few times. CDR3 DNA sequence: TGTGCCAGCAGTTTAGGGGCAGCGAACACTGAAGCTTTCTTT. Translated, it gives CASSLGAANTEAFF. The chain employs TRBV28 and TRBJ1-1, with a weak D call TRBD1 (5 bases). The germline gives CDR1 MDHEN, CDR2 SYDVKM. The CDR3 is 14 residues long. V lost 2 bases and J lost 1, with 8 bases in between. Full variable domain (rest looked up from reference TRBV28 and TRBJ1-1): DVKVTQSSRYLVKRTGEKVFLECVQDMDHENMFWYRQDPGLGLRLIYFSYDVKMKEKGDIPEGYSVSREKKERFSLILESASTNQTSMYLCASSLGAANTEAFFGQGTRLTVV.

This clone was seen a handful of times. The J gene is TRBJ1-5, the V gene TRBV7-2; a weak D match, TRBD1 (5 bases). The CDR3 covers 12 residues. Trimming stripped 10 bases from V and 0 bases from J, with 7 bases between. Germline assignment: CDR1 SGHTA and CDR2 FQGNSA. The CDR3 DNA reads TGTGCCACGGGGGTTAGCAATCAGCCCCAGCATTTT. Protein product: CATGVSNQPQHF.

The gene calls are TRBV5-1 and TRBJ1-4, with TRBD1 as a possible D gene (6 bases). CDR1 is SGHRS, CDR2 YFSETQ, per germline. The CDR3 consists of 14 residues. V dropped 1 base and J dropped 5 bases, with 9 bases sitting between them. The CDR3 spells CASSLTTGNEKLFF. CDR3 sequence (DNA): TGCGCCAGCAGCTTGACCACAGGGAATGAAAAACTGTTTTTT.

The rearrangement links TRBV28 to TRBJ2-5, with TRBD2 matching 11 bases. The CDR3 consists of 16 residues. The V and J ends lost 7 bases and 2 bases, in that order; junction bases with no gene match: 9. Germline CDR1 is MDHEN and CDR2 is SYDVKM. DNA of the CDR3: TGTGCCAGCACCATGGGACTAGCGGCTGGTCAAGAGACCCAGTACTTC. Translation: CASTMGLAAGQETQYF.

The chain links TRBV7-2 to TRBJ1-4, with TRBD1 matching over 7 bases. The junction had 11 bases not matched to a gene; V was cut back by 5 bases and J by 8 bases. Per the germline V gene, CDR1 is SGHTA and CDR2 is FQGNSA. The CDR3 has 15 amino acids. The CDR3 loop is CASSRQTGPGEKLFF. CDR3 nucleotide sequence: TGTGCCAGCAGCCGCCAGACAGGGCCGGGGGAAAAACTGTTTTTT.

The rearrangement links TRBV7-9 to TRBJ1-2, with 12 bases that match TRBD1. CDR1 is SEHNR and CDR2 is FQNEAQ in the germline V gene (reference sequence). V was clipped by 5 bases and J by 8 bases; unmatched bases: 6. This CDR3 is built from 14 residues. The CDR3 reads CASSVRDRGHGYTF. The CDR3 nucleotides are TGTGCCAGCAGCGTCCGGGACAGGGGGCACGGCTACACCTTC.

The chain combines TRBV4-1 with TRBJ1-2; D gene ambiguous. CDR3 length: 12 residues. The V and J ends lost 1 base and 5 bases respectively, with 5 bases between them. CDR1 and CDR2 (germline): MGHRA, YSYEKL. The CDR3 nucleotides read TGCGCCAGCAGCCAAGGGCAGTATGGCTACACCTTC. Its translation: CASSQGQYGYTF.

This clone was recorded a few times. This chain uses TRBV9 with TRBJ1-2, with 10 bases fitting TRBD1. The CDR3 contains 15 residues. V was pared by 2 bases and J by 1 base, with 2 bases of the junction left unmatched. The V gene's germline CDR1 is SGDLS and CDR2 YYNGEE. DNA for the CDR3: TGTGCCAGCAGCGTCGGGACAGGGGTTAACTATGGCTACACCTTC. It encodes CASSVGTGVNYGYTF.

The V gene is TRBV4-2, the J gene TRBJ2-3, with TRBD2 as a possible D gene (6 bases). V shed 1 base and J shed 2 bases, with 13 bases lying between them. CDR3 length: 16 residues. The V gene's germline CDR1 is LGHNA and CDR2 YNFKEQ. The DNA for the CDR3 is TGTGCCAGCAGCCAAGGGCACACGGGAGACACAGATACGCAGTATTTT. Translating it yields CASSQGHTGDTDTQYF.

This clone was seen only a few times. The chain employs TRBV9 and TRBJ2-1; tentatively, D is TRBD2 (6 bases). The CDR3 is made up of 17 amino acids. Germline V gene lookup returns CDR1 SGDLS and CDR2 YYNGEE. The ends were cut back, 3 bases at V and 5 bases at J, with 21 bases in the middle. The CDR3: CASSESPRAGTNNEQFF. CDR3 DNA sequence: TGTGCCAGCAGCGAGTCCCCCAGGGCGGGGACCAACAATGAGCAGTTCTTC.

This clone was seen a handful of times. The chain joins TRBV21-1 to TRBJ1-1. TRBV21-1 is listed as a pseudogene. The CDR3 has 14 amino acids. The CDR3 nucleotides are TGTGCCAGCAGCAGCGAGTGCGGAGTAACTGAAGCTTTCTTT. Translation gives CASSSECGVTEAFF.

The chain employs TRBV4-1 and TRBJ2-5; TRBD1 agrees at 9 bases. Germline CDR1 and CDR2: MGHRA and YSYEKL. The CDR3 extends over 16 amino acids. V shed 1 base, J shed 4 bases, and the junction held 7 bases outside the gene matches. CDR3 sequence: CASSQGGTGKGETQYF. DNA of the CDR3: TGCGCCAGCAGCCAAGGGGGGACAGGGAAAGGAGAGACCCAGTACTTC.

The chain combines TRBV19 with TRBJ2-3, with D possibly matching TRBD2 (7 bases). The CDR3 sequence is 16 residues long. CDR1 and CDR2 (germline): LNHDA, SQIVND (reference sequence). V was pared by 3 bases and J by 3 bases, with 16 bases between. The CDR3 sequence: CASSIAGAVGTDTQYF. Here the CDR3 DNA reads TGTGCCAGTAGTATCGCGGGGGCAGTGGGAACAGATACGCAGTATTTT.

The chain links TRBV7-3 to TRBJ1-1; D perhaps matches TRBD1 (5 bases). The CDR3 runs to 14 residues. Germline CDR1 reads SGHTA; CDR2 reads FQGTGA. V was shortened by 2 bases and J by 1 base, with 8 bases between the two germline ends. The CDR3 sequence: CASSLGAANTEAFF. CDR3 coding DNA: TGTGCCAGCAGCTTAGGGGCGGCGAACACTGAAGCTTTCTTT.